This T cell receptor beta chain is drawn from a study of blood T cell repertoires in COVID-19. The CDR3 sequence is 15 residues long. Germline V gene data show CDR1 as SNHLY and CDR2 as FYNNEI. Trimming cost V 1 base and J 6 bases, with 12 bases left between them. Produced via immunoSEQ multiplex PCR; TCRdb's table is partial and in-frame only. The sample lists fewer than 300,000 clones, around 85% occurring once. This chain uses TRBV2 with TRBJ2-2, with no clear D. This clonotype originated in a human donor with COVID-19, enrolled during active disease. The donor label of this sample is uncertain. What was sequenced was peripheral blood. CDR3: CASSEGWSGSGELFF. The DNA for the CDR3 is TGTGCCAGCAGTGAAGGGTGGAGTGGTTCCGGGGAGCTGTTTTTT.